A selection of T cell receptor beta chains follows, all from one sample in a study of blood T cell repertoires in COVID-19. Data came from immunoSEQ multiplex PCR; TCRdb stores just in-frame clones and leaves some out. The sample consists of under 250,000 clones, roughly nine tenths of them appearing once. Source material: PBMCs or T cells enriched from blood (not recorded which). Receptor source: a woman aged 25 to 39 with acute COVID-19. Both conserved end residues are part of each CDR3. The D gene is left open where the match is weak. Clone size appears in some rows only: once, few, many, or a class for an expanded clone.

cdr3_aa: CSAEGGAEAFF; cdr3_nt: TGCAGCGCCGAGGGGGGGGCTGAAGCTTTCTTT; clone_size: NA; v_call: TRBV29-1; d_call: NA; j_call: TRBJ1-1
cdr3_aa: CASSLFSSGLRAEQFF; cdr3_nt: TGTGCCAGCAGTTTATTCTCTAGCGGGCTGAGGGCTGAGCAGTTCTTC; clone_size: NA; v_call: TRBV28; d_call: TRBD2; j_call: TRBJ2-1
cdr3_aa: CATTGGANYEQYF; cdr3_nt: TGTGCCACAACAGGGGGCGCGAACTACGAGCAGTACTTC; clone_size: NA; v_call: TRBV10-3; d_call: TRBD1; j_call: TRBJ2-7
cdr3_aa: CASRKTGTDSNQPQHF; cdr3_nt: TGTGCCAGCAGGAAGACCGGGACAGATAGCAATCAGCCCCAGCATTTT; clone_size: NA; v_call: TRBV2; d_call: TRBD1; j_call: TRBJ1-5
cdr3_aa: CASSLRTGGGEKLFF; cdr3_nt: TGTGCCAGCAGCCTAAGGACAGGGGGCGGTGAAAAACTGTTTTTT; clone_size: NA; v_call: TRBV11-2; d_call: TRBD1; j_call: TRBJ1-4
cdr3_aa: CASSPRGLHEKLFF; cdr3_nt: TGTGCCAGCAGCCCAAGAGGTTTACATGAAAAACTGTTTTTT; clone_size: NA; v_call: TRBV9; d_call: NA; j_call: TRBJ1-4
cdr3_aa: CASSLAGGHYNEQFF; cdr3_nt: TGTGCCAGCAGCTTAGCGGGGGGGCATTACAATGAGCAGTTCTTC; clone_size: NA; v_call: TRBV7-2; d_call: NA; j_call: TRBJ2-1
cdr3_aa: CASSTSGGHLQYF; cdr3_nt: TGCGCCAGCAGCACTAGCGGGGGCCATCTCCAGTACTTC; clone_size: NA; v_call: TRBV10-2; d_call: TRBD2; j_call: TRBJ2-5
cdr3_aa: CATSREHRTGNTIYF; cdr3_nt: TGTGCCACCAGCAGAGAACATCGAACCGGAAACACCATATATTTT; clone_size: NA; v_call: TRBV15; d_call: NA; j_call: TRBJ1-3
cdr3_aa: CASSPAQFGNEKLFF; cdr3_nt: TGTGCCAGCAGTCCCGCACAGTTCGGTAATGAAAAACTGTTTTTT; clone_size: NA; v_call: TRBV27; d_call: NA; j_call: TRBJ1-4
cdr3_aa: CASSKPNYEQYF; cdr3_nt: TGTGCCAGCAGCAAGCCAAACTACGAGCAGTACTTC; clone_size: NA; v_call: TRBV11-1; d_call: NA; j_call: TRBJ2-7
cdr3_aa: CASSPVSSDREGQQYF; cdr3_nt: TGTGCCAGCTCACCTGTCTCCTCGGACAGGGAAGGCCAGCAGTACTTC; clone_size: NA; v_call: TRBV18; d_call: TRBD1; j_call: TRBJ2-7
cdr3_aa: CASSLWGQKDMNTEAFF; cdr3_nt: TGTGCCAGCAGTTTATGGGGACAGAAAGATATGAACACTGAAGCTTTCTTT; clone_size: NA; v_call: TRBV27; d_call: TRBD1; j_call: TRBJ1-1
cdr3_aa: CASSLTGYSNQPQHF; cdr3_nt: TGTGCCAGCAGCTTGACAGGCTATAGCAATCAGCCCCAGCATTTT; clone_size: NA; v_call: TRBV5-6; d_call: NA; j_call: TRBJ1-5
cdr3_aa: CASCRDRLTGELFF; cdr3_nt: TGTGCCAGCTGCCGGGACAGACTCACCGGGGAGCTGTTTTTT; clone_size: once; v_call: TRBV2; d_call: TRBD1; j_call: TRBJ2-2
cdr3_aa: CASSKHVEAFF; cdr3_nt: TGTGCCAGCAGTAAACACGTAGAAGCTTTCTTT; clone_size: NA; v_call: TRBV28; d_call: NA; j_call: TRBJ1-1
cdr3_aa: CASSIQQGNQPQHF; cdr3_nt: TGTGCCAGTAGTATCCAGCAGGGCAATCAGCCCCAGCATTTT; clone_size: NA; v_call: TRBV19; d_call: NA; j_call: TRBJ1-5
cdr3_aa: CASSYSDGGAYEQYF; cdr3_nt: TGTGCCAGCAGTTACTCGGACGGGGGGGCCTACGAGCAGTACTTC; clone_size: NA; v_call: TRBV6-2/TRBV6-3; d_call: TRBD2; j_call: TRBJ2-7
cdr3_aa: CAWSDRVHEKLFF; cdr3_nt: TGTGCCTGGAGTGACAGGGTCCATGAAAAACTGTTTTTT; clone_size: NA; v_call: TRBV30; d_call: NA; j_call: TRBJ1-4
cdr3_aa: CASSLRQGHGYTF; cdr3_nt: TGTGCCAGCAGCTTGAGACAAGGCCATGGCTACACCTTC; clone_size: once; v_call: TRBV7-2; d_call: NA; j_call: TRBJ1-2
cdr3_aa: CAISESTQGAGNTIYF; cdr3_nt: TGTGCCATCAGTGAGTCGACGCAGGGGGCTGGAAACACCATATATTTT; clone_size: NA; v_call: TRBV10-3; d_call: TRBD1; j_call: TRBJ1-3